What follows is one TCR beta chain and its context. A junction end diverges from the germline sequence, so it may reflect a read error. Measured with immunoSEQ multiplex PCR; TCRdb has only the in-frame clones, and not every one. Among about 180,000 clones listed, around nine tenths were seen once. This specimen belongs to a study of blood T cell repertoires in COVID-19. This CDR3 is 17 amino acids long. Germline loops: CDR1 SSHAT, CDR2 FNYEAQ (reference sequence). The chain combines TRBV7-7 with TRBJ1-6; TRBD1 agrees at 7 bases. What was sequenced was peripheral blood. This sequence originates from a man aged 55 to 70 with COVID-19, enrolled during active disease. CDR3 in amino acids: CASSPRQGSFWDSPLHF. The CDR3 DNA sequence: TGTGCTAGCAGCCCTCGACAGGGTTCATTTTGGGATTCACCCCTCCACTTT.